The clone carrying this T cell receptor (beta chain) was counted once. Study processing details: Nucleated cell number was recorded as an estimate derived from reference gene primer amplification. TCRdb keeps only in-frame clones here, not all; method: immunoSEQ multiplex PCR. D and trimming come from the DNA, and the V and J calls and clone size come from that table. The data contain some 110,000 clones, around 90% of them singletons. Germline loops: CDR1 SEHNR, CDR2 FQNEAQ (reference sequence). The CDR3 consists of 18 residues. V trimming: 1 base; J trimming: 0 bases; junction bases outside the gene matches: 5. The data stem from a study of blood T cell repertoires in COVID-19. As for the study in general: Donors in the United States, Italy and Spain gave samples during acute or convalescent COVID-19. Nucleic acid was either cDNA or gDNA, and it came from T cells, B-cell-depleted T cells, or PBMCs.

This TCR came from a human donor in a cohort sampled during active COVID-19. Source material: peripheral blood. V is TRBV7-9 and J is TRBJ2-1; TRBD2 aligns across 11 bases. CDR3 sequence reads: CASSLGHGTSGSYNEQFF. The CDR3 DNA sequence: TGTGCCAGCAGCTTAGGACACGGGACTAGCGGCTCCTACAATGAGCAGTTCTTC.